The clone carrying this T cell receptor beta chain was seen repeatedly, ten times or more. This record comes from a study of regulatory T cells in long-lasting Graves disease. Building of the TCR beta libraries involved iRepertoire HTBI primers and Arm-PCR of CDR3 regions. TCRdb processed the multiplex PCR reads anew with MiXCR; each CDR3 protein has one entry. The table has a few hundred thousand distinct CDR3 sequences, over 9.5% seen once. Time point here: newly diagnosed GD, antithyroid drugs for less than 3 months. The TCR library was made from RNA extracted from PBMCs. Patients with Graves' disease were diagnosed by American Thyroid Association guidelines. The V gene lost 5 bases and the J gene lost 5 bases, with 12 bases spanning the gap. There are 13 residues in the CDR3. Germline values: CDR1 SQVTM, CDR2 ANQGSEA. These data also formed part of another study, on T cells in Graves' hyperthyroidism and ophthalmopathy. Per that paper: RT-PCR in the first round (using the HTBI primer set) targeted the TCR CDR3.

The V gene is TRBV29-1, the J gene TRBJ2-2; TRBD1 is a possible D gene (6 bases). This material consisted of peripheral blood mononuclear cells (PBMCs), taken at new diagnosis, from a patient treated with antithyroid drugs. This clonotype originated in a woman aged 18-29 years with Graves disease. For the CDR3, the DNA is TGCAGCGTTCAACCCGACAGGACCGGGGAGCTGTTTTTT. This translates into CSVQPDRTGELFF.